Sample share makes the clone carrying this T cell receptor (beta chain) medium-sized. Antigen: not known. The entry originates in a study of OX40 agonist ivuxolimab in advanced cancers. For the study at large: Patients receiving dose escalation had hepatocellular carcinoma, melanoma, renal cell or head and neck cancer. In three patients, partial responses were observed, one with hepatocellular carcinoma and two with cutaneous melanoma.

Germline assignment: CDR1 SGDLS and CDR2 YYNGEE. V lost 2 bases and J lost 5; bases outside the gene matches: 7. This CDR3 is 15 amino acids long. Broader study findings: Also showing low normalized T-cell clonal expansion were some of the nonresponders.

The protocol was immunoSEQ multiplex PCR, while the TCRdb copy is restricted to in-frame clones and leaves out a portion. The data contain 8,500 to 11,000 clones, 70% to 80% of them singletons. Patients were excluded for autoimmune disease history or systemic immunosuppression. This clonotype was obtained from an adult with an advanced solid tumor such as melanoma, head and neck, liver or kidney cancer. The sequencing here drew on CD4+ or CD8+ T cells sorted from blood, taken in a trial of the OX40 agonist ivuxolimab. The V and J genes are TRBV9 and TRBJ2-7; the match to TRBD2 covers 10 bases. The DNA of the CDR3 is TGTGCCAGCAGCGTTTCGGGTAGCGGGGGGAACGAGCAGTACTTC. Residues: CASSVSGSGGNEQYF.